This is a list of T cell receptor beta chains from one sample in a study of blood T cell repertoires in COVID-19. The repertoire was sequenced with immunoSEQ multiplex PCR; TCRdb's copy has only in-frame clones and lacks some. The data show about 480,000 clones, 70% to 90% seen once. The sequencing input was PBMCs or T cells enriched from blood (not recorded which). The receptors were gathered from a woman aged 60-70 years who had recovered from COVID-19. Both conserved end residues are part of each CDR3. The order of the fields is V gene, J gene, clone size, D gene, CDR3 protein, CDR3 DNA. D genes are given only for firm matches. Size is stated for part of the rows, as once, few or many counts, or as a class when the clone is expanded.

TRBV10-3	TRBJ1-5	NA	TRBD1	CATRDRVMDQPQHF	TGTGCCACCCGGGACAGGGTTATGGATCAGCCCCAGCATTTT
TRBV27	TRBJ2-1	NA	TRBD2	CASSLILAGRNNEQFF	TGTGCCAGCAGTCTTATCTTAGCGGGTAGGAACAATGAGCAGTTCTTC
TRBV9	TRBJ2-1	NA	TRBD2	CASSGGLAEYNEQFF	TGTGCCAGCAGCGGGGGACTAGCTGAATACAATGAGCAGTTCTTC
TRBV28	TRBJ1-1	NA	NA	CASSHGREKAFF	TGTGCCAGCAGTCATGGGAGGGAGAAAGCTTTCTTT
TRBV28	TRBJ1-2	NA	NA	CASKVGGRYGYTF	TGTGCCAGCAAAGTGGGAGGACGCTATGGCTACACCTTC
TRBV2	TRBJ2-1	once	NA	CASSELRDKSMGEQFF	TGTGCCAGCAGTGAACTAAGGGACAAGTCCATGGGTGAGCAGTTCTTC
TRBV5-1	TRBJ1-2	NA	NA	CASSLQGGSNYGYTF	TGCGCCAGCAGCTTACAGGGTGGGAGTAACTATGGCTACACCTTC
TRBV2	TRBJ1-2	NA	TRBD1	CASSGQGDYGYTF	TGTGCCAGCAGTGGACAGGGAGACTATGGCTACACCTTC
TRBV24-1	TRBJ2-5	NA	NA	CATSPASVGQETQYF	TGTGCCACCAGTCCGGCTAGTGTAGGCCAAGAGACCCAGTACTTC
TRBV11-2	TRBJ2-1	NA	NA	CASSLDLAVEQFF	TGTGCCAGCAGCTTAGATCTAGCAGTAGAGCAGTTCTTC
TRBV29-1	TRBJ1-5	NA	NA	CRDKQENSNQPQHF	TGCAGGGATAAACAGGAAAATAGCAATCAGCCCCAGCATTTT
TRBV11-2	TRBJ2-1	NA	TRBD2	CASSLQVGTSGDSYNEQFF	TGTGCCAGCAGCTTACAAGTAGGGACTAGCGGGGACTCCTACAATGAGCAGTTCTTC
TRBV28	TRBJ1-5	NA	NA	CASSLLGGNQPQHF	TGTGCCAGCAGTTTATTGGGCGGCAATCAGCCCCAGCATTTT
TRBV11-2	TRBJ1-2	NA	NA	CASSSLDGILKSGYTF	TGTGCCAGCAGCTCGCTCGACGGGATACTGAAAAGTGGCTACACCTTC
TRBV15	TRBJ2-1	NA	NA	CATSPDRQVNEQFF	TGTGCCACCAGCCCTGACCGACAGGTCAATGAGCAGTTCTTC
TRBV5-1	TRBJ1-3	NA	NA	CASGPAVDDGNTIYF	TGCGCCAGCGGGCCAGCAGTGGATGATGGAAACACCATATATTTT
TRBV24-1	TRBJ2-2	NA	NA	CATSGRLEYTGELFF	TGTGCCACCAGTGGAAGGTTGGAGTACACCGGGGAGCTGTTTTTT
TRBV18	TRBJ1-5	NA	NA	CASSPPVQVKSNQPQHF	TGTGCCAGCTCACCACCGGTACAGGTCAAAAGCAATCAGCCCCAGCATTTT
TRBV3-1/TRBV3-2	TRBJ2-2	NA	NA	CASSPLAKADTGELFF	TGTGCCAGCAGCCCCCTCGCAAAAGCTGACACCGGGGAGCTGTTTTTT
TRBV5-1	TRBJ2-1	NA	NA	CASSLDSTYNEQFF	TGCGCCAGCAGCTTGGACAGTACCTACAATGAGCAGTTCTTC
TRBV30	TRBJ1-6	NA	TRBD1	CAWSERQGLARSPLHF	TGTGCCTGGAGTGAGAGACAGGGGTTGGCGAGGTCACCTCTCCACTTT
TRBV5-6	TRBJ1-2	NA	TRBD1	CASRMGTESYGYTF	TGTGCCAGCAGAATGGGGACAGAGAGCTATGGCTACACCTTC
TRBV5-1	TRBJ2-1	NA	TRBD1	CASSLVGQGANEQFF	TGCGCCAGCAGCTTGGTGGGACAGGGGGCCAATGAGCAGTTCTTC
TRBV18	TRBJ2-2	NA	NA	CASSRTDTGELFF	TGTGCCAGCTCACGGACTGACACCGGGGAGCTGTTTTTT
TRBV5-5	TRBJ2-5	NA	NA	CASSLIPGSGETQYF	TGTGCCAGCAGCTTGATTCCCGGGAGTGGAGAGACCCAGTACTTC
TRBV24-1	TRBJ2-1	NA	NA	CATSSSGQGVYNEQFF	NA
TRBV5-1	TRBJ2-3	NA	TRBD2	CASSFRLAGAGDTQYF	TGCGCCAGCAGCTTCCGACTAGCGGGGGCCGGGGATACGCAGTATTTT
TRBV25-1	TRBJ2-2	NA	NA	CASSSGANTGELFF	TGTGCCAGCAGCTCCGGGGCGAACACCGGGGAGCTGTTTTTT
TRBV5-5	TRBJ2-1	NA	TRBD1	CASSLDGTGNYNEQFF	TGTGCCAGCAGCTTGGACGGGACAGGCAACTACAATGAGCAGTTCTTC
TRBV20-1	TRBJ2-5	NA	TRBD2	CSAPGGETQYF	TGCAGTGCTCCGGGGGGTGAGACCCAGTACTTC
TRBV19	TRBJ1-4	NA	NA	CASSPTGTNEKLFF	TGTGCCAGTAGTCCCACAGGGACTAATGAAAAACTGTTTTTT
TRBV5-1	TRBJ1-2	NA	NA	CASSLDGTDLYGYTF	TGCGCCAGCAGCTTGGACGGGACTGACCTCTATGGCTACACCTTC
TRBV24-1	TRBJ2-1	NA	TRBD1	CATSDGTGTGVDEQFF	TGTGCCACCAGTGACGGCACCGGGACAGGGGTCGATGAGCAGTTCTTC
TRBV10-2	TRBJ1-2	NA	NA	CASASRGNIIYGYTF	TGCGCCAGCGCTTCTCGGGGAAATATTATCTATGGCTACACCTTC
TRBV12-3/TRBV12-4	TRBJ2-5	NA	NA	CASSGDSETQYF	TGTGCCAGCAGCGGTGATTCGGAGACCCAGTACTTC
TRBV6-5	TRBJ1-2	NA	NA	CASSSSYGYTF	TGTGCCAGCAGCTCCTCCTATGGCTACACCTTC
TRBV4-1	TRBJ1-4	NA	NA	CASSPYPVGAIEKLFF	TGCGCCAGCAGCCCCTACCCGGTGGGAGCTATTGAAAAACTGTTTTTT
TRBV2	TRBJ1-5	NA	NA	CASSYTEGPNQPQHF	TGTGCCAGCAGTTACACAGAGGGTCCCAATCAGCCCCAGCATTTT
TRBV18	TRBJ2-2	NA	TRBD1	CASSPQGQDLSGELFF	TGTGCCAGCTCACCCCAGGGACAGGATCTTAGCGGGGAGCTGTTTTTT
TRBV9	TRBJ1-5	NA	TRBD1	CASRSGGIYGTDSNQPQHF	TGTGCCAGCAGGTCGGGGGGGATTTACGGGACAGATAGCAATCAGCCCCAGCATTTT
TRBV19	TRBJ1-2	once	TRBD1	CASSSDRGGGYTF	TGTGCCAGTAGTTCAGACAGGGGCGGCGGCTACACCTTC
TRBV7-9	TRBJ2-7	NA	TRBD1	CASSPRTGGNEQYF	TGTGCCAGCAGCCCCCGGACAGGGGGAAACGAGCAGTACTTC
TRBV6-5	TRBJ1-3	NA	NA	CASSLYSGNTIYF	TGTGCCAGCAGTCTTTACTCTGGAAACACCATATATTTT
TRBV5-1	TRBJ2-3	NA	TRBD2	CASSLAAGGTDTQYF	TGCGCCAGCAGCTTGGCCGCGGGGGGGACAGATACGCAGTATTTT
TRBV19	TRBJ2-5	NA	TRBD2	CASSIAVTSRVGGETQYF	TGTGCCAGTAGTATAGCGGTGACTAGCCGGGTCGGAGGAGAGACCCAGTACTTC
TRBV19	TRBJ1-2	NA	TRBD1	CASSPRTGGGYTF	TGTGCCAGTAGTCCAAGGACAGGGGGAGGCTACACCTTC
TRBV3-1/TRBV3-2	TRBJ2-1	NA	TRBD1	CASSQGGTAGVNEQFF	TGTGCCAGCAGCCAAGGTGGGACAGCCGGTGTTAATGAGCAGTTCTTC
TRBV3-1/TRBV3-2	TRBJ2-1	NA	TRBD2	CASSQGPRGGVSYNEQFF	TGTGCCAGCAGCCAAGGACCCCGTGGGGGGGTCTCCTACAATGAGCAGTTCTTC